The clone carrying this TCR beta chain was found many times. This sample was included in a study of molecular identifiers for immune sequencing clone quantification. Study-level information: Replicates partitioned RNA from around 18,000 or 91,000 naive CD8 cells into five parts, sequencing four.

Libraries for naive CD8 T cells, which were made from approximately 20,000 to 980,000 sorted cells, drew on 10%, 30% or 50% of the RNA. This CDR3 is 15 amino acids long. V was shortened by 1 base and J by 0 bases, with 7 bases between the two germline ends. Germline CDR1 and CDR2: SGHAT and FQNNGV. Bulk libraries came from a prior protocol with listed TCR primers. One entry per CDR3 protein, called by TCRdb with MiXCR from the PCR reads. There are about 640,000 distinct CDR3 sequences in the sample; just under 20% occur only once, and 0.85% to 0.9% lies in the top ten. The chain recombines TRBV11-2 with TRBJ2-1; no definite D call. The source is a human donor in good health. Some libraries in this study had Jurkat cell RNA spiked in. Sequencing was done on a sample of naive CD8+ T cells from blood, with Jurkat cell RNA spiked in. Subset indicated: FACS-sorted CD8+CD4-CCR7+CD45RA+ naive T cells. This CDR3 reads CASSLGTVSYNEQFF. CDR3 nucleotides: TGTGCCAGCAGCTTAGGAACAGTCTCCTACAATGAGCAGTTCTTC. Full variable domain (outside the CDR3, taken from reference TRBV11-2 and TRBJ2-1): EAGVAQSPRYKIIEKRQSVAFWCNPISGHATLYWYQQILGQGPKLLIQFQNNGVVDDSQLPKDRFSAERLKGVDSTLKIQPAKLEDSAVYLCASSLGTVSYNEQFFGPGTRLTVL.